This TCR beta chain is from a study of Ad26.COV2.S vaccination and SARS-CoV-2 variants. General study results and limits: Breadth, reportedly substantial, characterized the spike-specific CD8+ and CD4+ T cell responses after vaccination. Greater spike-specific TCR breadth was seen in vaccine recipients than in placebo recipients. In TCR breadth and depth analyses, total T cell responses may have been underestimated.

Stated treatment: around 19 received Ad26.COV2.S at low or high dose, single or two shots; 5 received placebo; per-sample allocation not given. The samples date from day 63 after the first vaccine or placebo injection. An 18-55-year-old adult in Boston served as donor. Details on this clone: Its antigen is as yet unknown.

Produced via immunoSEQ multiplex PCR; TCRdb's table is partial and in-frame only. This sample has about 400,000 clones, with about nine tenths found just once. The CDR3 extends over 13 amino acids. Germline lookup yields CDR1 LNHDA and CDR2 SQIVND (reference sequence). The V end was cut by 6 bases, the J end by 3 bases, with 11 bases between. Sequencing was performed on peripheral blood, taken in a trial of Ad26.COV2.S vaccine versus placebo. This clonotype originated in a person between 18 and 65 years old who received the Ad26.COV2.S COVID-19 vaccine or a placebo. The chain joins TRBV19 to TRBJ1-1, with D maybe TRBD1 (5 bases). The CDR3 DNA reads TGTGCCAGTAGCGTAATAGGGGACACTGAAGCTTTCTTT. Its translation: CASSVIGDTEAFF. Looking up the rest from reference TRBV19 and TRBJ1-1 gives the full variable domain: DGGITQSPKYLFRKEGQNVTLSCEQNLNHDAMYWYRQDPGQGLRLIYYSQIVNDFQKGDIAEGYSVSREKKESFPLTVTSAQKNPTAFYLCASSVIGDTEAFFGQGTRLTVV.